This T cell receptor (beta chain) was observed in a study of blood T cell repertoires in COVID-19. For the study at large: Acute and convalescent COVID-19 specimens originated in the United States, Italy and Spain. PBMCs, B-cell-depleted T cells, or T cells were the source of the cDNA or gDNA that made up the material.

Germline V lookup: CDR1 SQVTM, CDR2 ANQGSEA. The CDR3 runs to 11 residues. Trimming left V 7 bases short and J 5 bases short, with 11 bases between. In the original processing: Amplification from reference gene primers served as the basis for estimated nucleated cell counts. Clones were sequenced by immunoSEQ multiplex PCR, and TCRdb holds only the in-frame ones, with some missing. V and J calls and clone size follow that table, whereas D and trimming were derived from the DNA. This table holds around 23,000 clones, over 55% found once. This TCR came from a woman older than 75 with acute or convalescent COVID-19. The V gene is TRBV29-1, the J gene TRBJ1-2, with D maybe TRBD1 (5 bases). Sequencing was done on a sample of peripheral blood. The CDR3 is CSESDSYGYTF. The CDR3 DNA reads as TGCAGCGAATCAGACAGTTATGGCTACACCTTC.